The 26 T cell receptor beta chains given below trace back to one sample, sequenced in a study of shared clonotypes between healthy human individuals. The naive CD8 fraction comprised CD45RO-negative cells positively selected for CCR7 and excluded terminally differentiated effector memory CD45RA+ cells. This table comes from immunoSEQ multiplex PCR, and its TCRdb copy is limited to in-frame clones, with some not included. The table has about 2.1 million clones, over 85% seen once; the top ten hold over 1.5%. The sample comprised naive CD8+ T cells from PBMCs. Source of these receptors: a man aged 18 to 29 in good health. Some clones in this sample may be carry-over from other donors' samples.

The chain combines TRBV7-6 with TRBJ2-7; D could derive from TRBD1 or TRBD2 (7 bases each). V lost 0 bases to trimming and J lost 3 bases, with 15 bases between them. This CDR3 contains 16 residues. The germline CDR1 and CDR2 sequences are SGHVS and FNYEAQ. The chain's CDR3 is CASSLAPGGGLYEQYF. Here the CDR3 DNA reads TGTGCCAGCAGCTTAGCCCCAGGGGGGGGACTCTACGAGCAGTACTTC.

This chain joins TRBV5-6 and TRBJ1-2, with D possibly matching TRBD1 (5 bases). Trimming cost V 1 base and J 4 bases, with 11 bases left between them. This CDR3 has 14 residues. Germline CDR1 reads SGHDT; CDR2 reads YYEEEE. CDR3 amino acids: CASSLRREGYGYTF. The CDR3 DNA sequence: TGTGCCAGCAGCTTGCGCAGGGAGGGCTATGGCTACACCTTC.

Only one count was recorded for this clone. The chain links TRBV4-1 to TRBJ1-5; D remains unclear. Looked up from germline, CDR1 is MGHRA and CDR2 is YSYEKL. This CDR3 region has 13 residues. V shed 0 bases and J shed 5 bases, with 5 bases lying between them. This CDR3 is CASSQDPHQPQHF. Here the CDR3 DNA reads TGCGCCAGCAGCCAAGATCCCCATCAGCCCCAGCATTTT.

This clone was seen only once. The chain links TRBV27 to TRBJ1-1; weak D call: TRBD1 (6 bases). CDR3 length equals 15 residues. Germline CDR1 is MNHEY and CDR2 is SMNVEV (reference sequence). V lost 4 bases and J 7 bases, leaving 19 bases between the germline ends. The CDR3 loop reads CASSSGHRAISEAFF. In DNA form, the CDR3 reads TGTGCCAGCAGTTCGGGCCACAGGGCGATCAGTGAAGCTTTCTTT.

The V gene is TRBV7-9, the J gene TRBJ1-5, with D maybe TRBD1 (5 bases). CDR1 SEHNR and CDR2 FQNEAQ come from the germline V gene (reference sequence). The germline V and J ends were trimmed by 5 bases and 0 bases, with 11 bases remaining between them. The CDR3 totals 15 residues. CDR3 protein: CASSGPGDSNQPQHF. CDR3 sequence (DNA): TGTGCCAGCAGCGGACCGGGGGATAGCAATCAGCCCCAGCATTTT.

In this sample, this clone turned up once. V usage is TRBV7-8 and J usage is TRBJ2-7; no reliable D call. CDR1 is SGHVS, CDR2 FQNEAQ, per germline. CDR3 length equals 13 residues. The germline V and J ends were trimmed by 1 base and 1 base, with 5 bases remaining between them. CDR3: CASSLDGSYEQYF. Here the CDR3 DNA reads TGTGCCAGCAGCTTAGACGGGTCCTACGAGCAGTACTTC.

This CDR3 reads CASSTTRTGNQPQHF. Written as DNA, the CDR3 is TGTGCCAGCAGTACTACCCGGACAGGTAATCAGCCCCAGCATTTT. This chain joins TRBV28 and TRBJ1-5; 7 nucleotides align to TRBD1. The CDR3 has 15 amino acids. Germline values: CDR1 MDHEN, CDR2 SYDVKM. J lost 4 bases, V lost 5 bases, and 8 bases had no gene match.

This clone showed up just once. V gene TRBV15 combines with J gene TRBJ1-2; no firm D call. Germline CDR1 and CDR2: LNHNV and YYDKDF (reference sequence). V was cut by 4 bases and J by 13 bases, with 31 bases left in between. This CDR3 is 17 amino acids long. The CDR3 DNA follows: TGTGCCACCAGCACGAGAGATCTTCACGGCCTGGGATGGCTAGGCACCTTC. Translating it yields CATSTRDLHGLGWLGTF.

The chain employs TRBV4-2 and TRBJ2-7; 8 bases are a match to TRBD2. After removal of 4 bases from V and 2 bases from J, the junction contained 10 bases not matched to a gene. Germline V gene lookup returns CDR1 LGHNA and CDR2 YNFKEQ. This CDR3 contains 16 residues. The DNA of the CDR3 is TGTGCCAGCAGCCCCCGCCCGGGACTAGAGGCCTACGAGCAGTACTTC. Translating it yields CASSPRPGLEAYEQYF.

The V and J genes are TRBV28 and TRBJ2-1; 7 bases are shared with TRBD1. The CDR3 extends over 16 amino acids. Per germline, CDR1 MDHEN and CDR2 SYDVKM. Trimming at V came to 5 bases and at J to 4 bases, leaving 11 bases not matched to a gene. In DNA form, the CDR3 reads TGTGCCAGCAGTCCACCTACAGGGGAGTGGTACAATGAGCAGTTCTTC. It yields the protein CASSPPTGEWYNEQFF.

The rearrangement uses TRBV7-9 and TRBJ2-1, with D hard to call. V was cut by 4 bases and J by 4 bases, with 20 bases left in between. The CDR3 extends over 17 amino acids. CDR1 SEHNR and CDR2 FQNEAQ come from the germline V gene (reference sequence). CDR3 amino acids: CASSSLIIGHNYNEQFF. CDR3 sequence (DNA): TGTGCCAGCAGCTCCCTCATAATTGGGCACAATTACAATGAGCAGTTCTTC.

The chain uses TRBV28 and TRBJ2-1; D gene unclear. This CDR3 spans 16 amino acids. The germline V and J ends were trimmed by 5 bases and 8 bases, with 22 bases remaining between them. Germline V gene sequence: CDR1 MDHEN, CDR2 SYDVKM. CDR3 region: CASSPLSNQYRYEQFF. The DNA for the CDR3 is TGTGCCAGCAGTCCCCTTAGTAATCAGTATCGGTATGAGCAGTTCTTC.

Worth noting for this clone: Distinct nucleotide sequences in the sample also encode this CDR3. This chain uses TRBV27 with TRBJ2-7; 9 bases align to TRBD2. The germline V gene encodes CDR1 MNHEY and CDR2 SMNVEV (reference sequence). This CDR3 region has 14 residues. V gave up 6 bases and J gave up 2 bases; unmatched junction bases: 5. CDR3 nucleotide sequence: TGTGCCAGCAGCCCTAGCGGGACACCCTACGAGCAGTACTTC. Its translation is CASSPSGTPYEQYF.

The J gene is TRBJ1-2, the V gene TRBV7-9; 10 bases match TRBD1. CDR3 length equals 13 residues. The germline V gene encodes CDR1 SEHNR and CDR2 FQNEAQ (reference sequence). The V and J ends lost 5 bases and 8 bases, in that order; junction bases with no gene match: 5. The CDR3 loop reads CASSPGTGVGYTF. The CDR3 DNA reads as TGTGCCAGCAGCCCGGGGACAGGGGTCGGCTACACCTTC. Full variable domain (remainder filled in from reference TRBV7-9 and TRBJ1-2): DTGVSQNPRHKITKRGQNVTFRCDPISEHNRLYWYRQTLGQGPEFLTYFQNEAQLEKSRLLSDRFSAERPKGSFSTLEIQRTEQGDSAMYLCASSPGTGVGYTFGSGTRLTVV.

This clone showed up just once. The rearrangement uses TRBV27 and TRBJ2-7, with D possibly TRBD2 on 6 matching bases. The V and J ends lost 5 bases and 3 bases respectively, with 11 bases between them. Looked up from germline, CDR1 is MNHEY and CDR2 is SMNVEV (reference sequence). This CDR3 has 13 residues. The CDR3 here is CASSASANYEQYF. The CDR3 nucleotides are TGTGCCAGCAGTGCTAGCGCCAACTACGAGCAGTACTTC.

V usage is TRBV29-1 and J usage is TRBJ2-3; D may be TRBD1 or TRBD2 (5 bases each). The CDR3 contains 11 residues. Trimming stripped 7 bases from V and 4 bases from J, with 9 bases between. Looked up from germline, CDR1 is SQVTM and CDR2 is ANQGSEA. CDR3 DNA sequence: TGCAGCGCCCGAGGGGCAGATACGCAGTATTTT. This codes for CSARGADTQYF.

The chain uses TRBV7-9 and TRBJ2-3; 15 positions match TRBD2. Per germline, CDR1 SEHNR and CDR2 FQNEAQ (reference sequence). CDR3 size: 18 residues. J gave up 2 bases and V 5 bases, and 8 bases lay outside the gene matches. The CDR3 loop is CASSVAGLAGGFTDTQYF. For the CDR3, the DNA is TGTGCCAGCAGCGTCGCCGGACTAGCGGGAGGGTTCACAGATACGCAGTATTTT. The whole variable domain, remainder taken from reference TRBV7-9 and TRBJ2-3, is DTGVSQNPRHKITKRGQNVTFRCDPISEHNRLYWYRQTLGQGPEFLTYFQNEAQLEKSRLLSDRFSAERPKGSFSTLEIQRTEQGDSAMYLCASSVAGLAGGFTDTQYFGPGTRLTVL.

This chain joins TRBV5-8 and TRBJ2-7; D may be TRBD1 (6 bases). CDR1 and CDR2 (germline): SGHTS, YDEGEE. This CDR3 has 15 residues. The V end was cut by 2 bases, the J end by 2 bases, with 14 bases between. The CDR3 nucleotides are TGTGCCAGCAGCTTCTCGGGACACCTTACCTACGAGCAGTACTTC. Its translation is CASSFSGHLTYEQYF.

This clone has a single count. CDR3 amino acids: CASSSGQGRIQPQHF. CDR3 nucleotides: TGTGCCAGCAGCAGCGGACAGGGGAGGATTCAGCCCCAGCATTTT. The chain has TRBV21-1 and TRBJ1-5; the D call of TRBD1 is as the table states it, not checked on the DNA. TRBV21-1 is assigned pseudogene status. This CDR3 is 15 amino acids long.

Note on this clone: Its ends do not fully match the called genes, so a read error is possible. The CDR3 here is CHETGGIYEQYF. In DNA, the CDR3 is TGCCACGAGACAGGGGGTATCTACGAGCAGTACTTC. The chain uses TRBV27 and TRBJ2-7; TRBD1 matches 9 bases. In germline, CDR1 is MNHEY, CDR2 SMNVEV (reference sequence). The length of the CDR3 is 12 residues.

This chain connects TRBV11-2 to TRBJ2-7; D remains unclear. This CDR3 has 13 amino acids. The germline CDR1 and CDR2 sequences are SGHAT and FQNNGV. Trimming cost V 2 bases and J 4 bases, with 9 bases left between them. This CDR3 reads CASSLSLGYEQYF. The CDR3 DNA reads TGTGCCAGCAGCTTATCTCTAGGTTACGAGCAGTACTTC.

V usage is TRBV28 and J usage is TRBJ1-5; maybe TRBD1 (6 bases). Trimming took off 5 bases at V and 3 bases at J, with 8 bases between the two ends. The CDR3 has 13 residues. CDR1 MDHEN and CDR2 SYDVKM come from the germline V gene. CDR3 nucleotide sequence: TGTGCCAGCAGTAGACAGGTCAATCAGCCCCAGCATTTT. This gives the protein CASSRQVNQPQHF. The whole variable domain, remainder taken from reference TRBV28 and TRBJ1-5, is DVKVTQSSRYLVKRTGEKVFLECVQDMDHENMFWYRQDPGLGLRLIYFSYDVKMKEKGDIPEGYSVSREKKERFSLILESASTNQTSMYLCASSRQVNQPQHFGDGTRLSIL.

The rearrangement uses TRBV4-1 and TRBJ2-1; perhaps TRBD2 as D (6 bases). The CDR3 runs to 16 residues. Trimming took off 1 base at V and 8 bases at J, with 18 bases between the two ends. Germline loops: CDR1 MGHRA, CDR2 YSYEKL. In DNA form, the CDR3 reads TGCGCCAGCAGCCAAGCGTTCGGGCGGGATCCGTATGAGCAGTTCTTC. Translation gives CASSQAFGRDPYEQFF.

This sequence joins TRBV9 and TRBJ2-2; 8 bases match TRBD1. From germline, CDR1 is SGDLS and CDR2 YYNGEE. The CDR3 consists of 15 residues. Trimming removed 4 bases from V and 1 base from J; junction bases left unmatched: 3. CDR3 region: CASSRTGRNTGELFF. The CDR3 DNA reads TGTGCCAGCAGCCGGACAGGGAGGAACACCGGGGAGCTGTTTTTT.

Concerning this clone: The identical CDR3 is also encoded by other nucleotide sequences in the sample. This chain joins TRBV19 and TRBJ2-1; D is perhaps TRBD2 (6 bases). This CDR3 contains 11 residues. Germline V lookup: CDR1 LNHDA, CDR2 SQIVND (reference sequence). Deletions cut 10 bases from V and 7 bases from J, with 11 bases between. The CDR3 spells CATGAGNEQFF. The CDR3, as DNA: TGTGCCACTGGTGCGGGGAATGAGCAGTTCTTC.

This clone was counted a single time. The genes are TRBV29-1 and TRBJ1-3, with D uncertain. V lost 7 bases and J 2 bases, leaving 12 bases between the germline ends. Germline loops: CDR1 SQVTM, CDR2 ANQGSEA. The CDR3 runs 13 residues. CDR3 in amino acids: CSGLTFPGNTIYF. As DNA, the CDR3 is TGCAGCGGTCTTACGTTTCCTGGAAACACCATATATTTT.